The 9 T cell receptor beta chains below were found in one sample sequenced in a study of blood T cells in healthy people across ages. Primers used in a second PCR of roughly 6 to 12 cycles were a sample-barcoded 5' primer and a J-beta primer mix. TCRdb re-analysed the 5' RACE reads in MiXCR, keeping a single row per CDR3 protein. The sample lists roughly 1,800,000 distinct CDR3 sequences, roughly 52% occurring once. The sample consisted of blood. The receptors come from a woman aged 35 to 49 in good health.

V and J are TRBV5-1 and TRBJ2-1; D ambiguous. Deletions cut 4 bases from V and 7 bases from J, with 12 bases between. Germline V lookup: CDR1 SGHRS, CDR2 YFSETQ. The CDR3 totals 13 residues. In nucleotides, the CDR3 is TGCGCCAGCAGCGTGGTTATCGGAAATGAGCAGTTCTTC. Translated: CASSVVIGNEQFF.

The chain employs TRBV5-1 and TRBJ2-1; D is possibly TRBD2 (6 bases). Germline CDR1 reads SGHRS; CDR2 reads YFSETQ. The CDR3 length is 17 residues. V dropped 0 bases and J dropped 2 bases, with 15 bases sitting between them. The CDR3 spells CASSLVGQGGAYNEQFF. In nucleotides, the CDR3 is TGCGCCAGCAGCTTGGTGGGGCAGGGAGGCGCCTACAATGAGCAGTTCTTC.

Only a few counts were recorded for this clonotype. The chain employs TRBV7-2 and TRBJ2-1; D is unresolved. CDR3 length: 14 residues. Trimming removed 4 bases from V and 2 bases from J, with 9 bases in between. The germline CDR1 and CDR2 sequences are SGHTA and FQGNSA. The CDR3 nucleotides are TGTGCCAGCAGCTCCCGCCAGGCCTACAATGAGCAGTTCTTC. Translating it yields CASSSRQAYNEQFF.

The chain uses TRBV6-2 or TRBV6-3 and TRBJ2-1; 10 nucleotides match TRBD1. The DNA end lines up better with TRBJ2-7; the J call may be wrong. The CDR3 runs 14 residues. The V gene's germline CDR1 is MNHEY and CDR2 SVGEGT. The chain's CDR3 is CASSTGGYYNEQYF. The CDR3 bases are TGTGCCAGCTCGACAGGGGGCTACTACAATGAGCAGTACTTC.

The chain recombines TRBV7-2 with TRBJ1-4; TRBD1 aligns across 7 bases. The germline gives CDR1 SGHTA, CDR2 FQGNSA. Losses at the gene ends were 5 bases for V and 7 bases for J; bases not matched to a gene: 7. This CDR3 has 14 residues. The CDR3 sequence is CASSPQGMSEKLFF. CDR3 nucleotide sequence: TGTGCCAGCAGCCCACAGGGGATGAGTGAAAAACTGTTTTTT. Full variable domain (outside the CDR3, taken from reference TRBV7-2 and TRBJ1-4): GAGVSQSPSNKVTEKGKDVELRCDPISGHTALYWYRQSLGQGLEFLIYFQGNSAPDKSGLPSDRFSAERTGGSVSTLTIQRTQQEDSAVYLCASSPQGMSEKLFFGSGTQLSVL.

The CDR3: CSAPDTYNEQFF. The CDR3 DNA follows: TGCAGTGCTCCGGACACCTACAATGAGCAGTTCTTC. The chain employs TRBV20-1 and TRBJ2-1; TRBD1 might be the D (5 bases). Germline CDR1 is DFQATT and CDR2 is SNEGSKA (reference sequence). The CDR3 loop spans 12 amino acids. V lost 5 bases and J 2 bases, leaving 7 bases between the germline ends.

In its sample, this clonotype was seen a few times. J is TRBJ2-1 and V is TRBV29-1; D is possibly TRBD1 (5 bases). This CDR3 is 16 amino acids long. Germline V gene lookup returns CDR1 SQVTM and CDR2 ANQGSEA. V lost 0 bases, J lost 0 bases, and 12 bases lay in between. CDR3 amino acids: CSVEDLGQNSYNEQFF. The CDR3 nucleotides are TGCAGCGTTGAAGATCTGGGGCAGAACTCCTACAATGAGCAGTTCTTC.

The chain combines TRBV19 with TRBJ2-3; D may be TRBD1 or TRBD2 (6 bases each). V lost 3 bases and J lost 2, with 12 bases in between. The germline gives CDR1 LNHDA, CDR2 SQIVND (reference sequence). The CDR3 contains 15 residues. CDR3 nucleotide sequence: TGTGCCAGTAGTATGAGGGGGACTTACACAGATACGCAGTATTTT. It yields the protein CASSMRGTYTDTQYF.

In the case of this clonotype: One junction end does not reproduce the germline sequence, and a read error may be involved. The V gene is TRBV6-2 or TRBV6-3, the J gene TRBJ2-1; no definite D call. CDR3 length: 15 amino acids. The germline V gene has CDR1 MNHEY and CDR2 SVGEGT. The CDR3 DNA reads TGTGCCAGCATTTACTCGCCGGGTCGGTACAATGAGCAGTTCTTC. As protein: CASIYSPGRYNEQFF.